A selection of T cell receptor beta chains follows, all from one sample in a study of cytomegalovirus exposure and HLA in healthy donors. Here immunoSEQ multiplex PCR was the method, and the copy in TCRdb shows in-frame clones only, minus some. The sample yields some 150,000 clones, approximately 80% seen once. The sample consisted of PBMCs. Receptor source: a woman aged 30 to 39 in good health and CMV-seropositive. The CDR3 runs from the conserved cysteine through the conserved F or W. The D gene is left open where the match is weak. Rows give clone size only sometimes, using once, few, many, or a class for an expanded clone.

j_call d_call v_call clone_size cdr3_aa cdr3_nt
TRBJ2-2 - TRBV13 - CASSFGSTGELFF TGTGCCAGCAGCTTCGGGAGCACCGGGGAGCTGTTTTTT
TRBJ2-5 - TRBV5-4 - CASSLAGTHSREETQYF TGTGCCAGCAGCTTGGCCGGGACTCACTCCCGGGAGGAGACCCAGTACTTC
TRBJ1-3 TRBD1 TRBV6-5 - CASSTGVGNTIYF TGTGCCAGCAGTACAGGGGTAGGAAACACCATATATTTT
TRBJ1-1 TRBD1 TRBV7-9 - CASGHRDSRVEAFF TGTGCCAGCGGCCATAGGGACAGTAGGGTTGAAGCTTTCTTT
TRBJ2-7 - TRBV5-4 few CASSLGGASSYEQYF TGTGCCAGCAGCTTGGGCGGGGCAAGCTCCTACGAGCAGTACTTC
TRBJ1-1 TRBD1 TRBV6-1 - CASTWGTVEAFF TGTGCCAGCACCTGGGGGACAGTTGAAGCTTTCTTT
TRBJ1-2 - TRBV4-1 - CASSQDEWAGGVGYGYTF TGCGCCAGCAGCCAAGACGAGTGGGCAGGAGGGGTAGGGTATGGCTACACCTTC
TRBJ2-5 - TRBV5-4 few CASSLPAGETQYF TGTGCCAGCAGCTTGCCGGCGGGAGAGACCCAGTACTTC
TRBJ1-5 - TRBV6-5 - CASSYQVGQPQHF TGTGCCAGCAGTTATCAGGTTGGGCAGCCCCAGCATTTT
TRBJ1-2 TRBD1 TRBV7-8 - CASSVDRGREGYTF TGTGCCAGCAGCGTCGACAGGGGGCGAGAAGGCTACACCTTC
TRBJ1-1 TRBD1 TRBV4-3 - CASSQDFDRGTEAFF TGCGCCAGCAGCCAAGATTTCGACAGGGGGACTGAAGCTTTCTTT
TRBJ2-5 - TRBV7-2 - CASSLRQNPKKTQYF TGTGCCAGCAGCCTAAGACAGAATCCTAAGAAGACCCAGTACTTC
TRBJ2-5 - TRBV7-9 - CASSLVGGGTQETQYF TGTGCCAGCAGCTTAGTCGGTGGAGGGACGCAAGAGACCCAGTACTTC
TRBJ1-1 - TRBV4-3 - CASSPLNRVEDTEAFF TGCGCCAGCAGCCCATTGAACAGGGTCGAGGACACTGAAGCTTTCTTT
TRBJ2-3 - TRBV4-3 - CASSQDGLRYTQYF TGCGCCAGCAGCCAAGATGGGCTACGGTATACGCAGTATTTT
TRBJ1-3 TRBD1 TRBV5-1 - CASSSQGSSGNTIYF TGCGCCAGCAGCTCACAGGGGAGCTCTGGAAACACCATATATTTT
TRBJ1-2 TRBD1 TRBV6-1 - CASITGVNYGYTF TGTGCCAGCATAACAGGGGTTAACTATGGCTACACCTTC